The clone carrying this TCR beta chain has a handful of counts. Its specificity is unknown. The record originates from a study of cytomegalovirus exposure and HLA in healthy donors. Study-wide results and limits: Most TCR beta V segments were productive about 87% or about 30% of the time in an earlier analysis. It was reportedly the case that the classifier diagnosed cytomegalovirus status with high specificity and sensitivity.

With V trimmed by 3 bases and J by 6 bases, 3 bases remained unmatched. Germline lookup yields CDR1 SGHVS and CDR2 FQNEAQ. The CDR3 runs 14 residues. Primers included in the PCR were 60 Vbeta and 13 Jbeta primers. The data were produced by immunoSEQ multiplex PCR, yet TCRdb's version contains in-frame clones alone and is incomplete. The table includes about 110,000 clones, more than 65% detected once. The sequencing sample was made of PBMCs. This sequence joins TRBV7-8 and TRBJ2-3, with 10 bases fitting TRBD2. The sequence derives from a man younger than 45 in good health and CMV-seropositive. The CDR3 nucleotides are TGTGCCAGCAGCTTCGAGACTAGCGGGGATACGCAGTATTTT. Protein: CASSFETSGDTQYF.